Detailed here is one T cell receptor (beta chain). Its specific antigen is unknown. No clone much larger than this one lies a single base away; base qualities are absent. V is clipped by 6 bases and J by 1 base, and the sequence between their germline boundaries is 13 bases long. The germline V gene yields SGHAT for CDR1 and FQNNGV for CDR2. Counted from cysteine to phenylalanine, this CDR3 has 14 amino acids. Left in the record is the CDR3 DNA by itself, 42 bases read in frame from the first base. The data were obtained in a study of human T cells and chemical hapten exposure (dated by TCRdb to the early 2020s). Study-level background: Libraries were pooled for sequencing, and variation in per-sample TCR yields was attributed mainly to small differences in library volumes within the pool. Peripheral blood TCR repertoire changes were tracked in vivo in alopecia patients during primary and secondary sensitization to the hapten diphenylcyclopropenone (DPC). Both TCR alpha and TCR beta chains were sequenced from each blood RNA sample.

Unfractionated whole blood was collected in Tempus Blood RNA tubes, and total RNA was extracted from that blood. Five or six healthy volunteers served as TCR sequencing controls and were bled at day 0, 2 weeks and 6 weeks. Beyond this particular receptor, the publication reports: Repeated subsampling changed both the strength of the expansion versus patch-test correlation and the threshold at which that correlation became significant. No change with DPC sensitization was found in the number of TCRs above 1 in 1000 frequency, and no evidence of global repertoire structure alterations was found.

Libraries were made using 5' RACE. The sample was run on an Illumina MiSeq. During library preparation, unique molecular identifiers were attached to individual cDNA molecules so that TCRs could be counted in a quantitative, reproducible way. Per the authors' processing: The median number of TCRs per sample was roughly 100,000, ranging from about 23,224 to 690,600. The Decombinator software suite was used to annotate V, J and CDR3 in the TCR reads. For the PS versus PT1 abundance plots, all samples were subsampled to the same number of TCRs (28,000). Expanded TCRs were defined as absent before sensitization and observed at least eight times at the 2-week time point. The public reads were reanalyzed by TCRdb: fastp trimming at Q25, MiXCR alignment, in-frame beta chains only. Each entry merges the rows of one CDR3 protein and shows their most common DNA and genes. The V and J calls and clone size are TCRdb's, not the authors'. The sample table lists 110,000 or so distinct CDR3 sequences, approximately 19% of them with a count of one. The ten most abundant clones make up around 3% of the sample.

The receptor was derived from a human donor in good health. Here the chain combines TRBV11-2 and TRBJ2-7; the D gene is perhaps TRBD2, from 5 matching bases. The CDR3 region: CASRREPRSYEQYF. The nucleotide sequence is TGTGCCAGCAGGAGGGAACCGCGGTCCTACGAGCAGTACTTC.